The 22 T cell receptor beta chains in this list originate from one sample, sequenced in a study of shared clonotypes between healthy human individuals. Terminally differentiated effector memory CD45RA+ cells were excluded by CCR7 positive selection of CD45RO-negative cells. Libraries were prepared by immunoSEQ multiplex PCR; TCRdb keeps only in-frame clonotypes and omits some of them. The top ten clones hold about 0.22% of a sample with roughly 850,000 clones, just over 95% of them seen once. Sequencing input: naive CD8+ T cells sorted from blood. These receptors all stem from a man aged 25 to 40 in good health.

J is TRBJ2-1 and V is TRBV19, with 10 bases lining up with TRBD2. The CDR3 runs 14 residues. Looked up from germline, CDR1 is LNHDA and CDR2 is SQIVND (reference sequence). V gave up 5 bases and J gave up 8 bases; unmatched junction bases: 6. The CDR3 region has the DNA TGTGCCAGTAGTCCGTGGACTAGCGGCGATGAGCAGTTCTTC. Residues: CASSPWTSGDEQFF.

The rearrangement joins TRBV4-1 to TRBJ1-5, with a tentative D call TRBD1 (5 bases). V dropped 1 base and J dropped 10 bases, with 14 bases sitting between them. The germline V gene encodes CDR1 MGHRA and CDR2 YSYEKL. The CDR3 is 14 residues long. The CDR3 here is CASSQGGQVNPQHF. The DNA for the CDR3 is TGCGCCAGCAGCCAAGGGGGCCAGGTGAACCCCCAGCATTTT.

V gene TRBV5-5 combines with J gene TRBJ2-5, with 9 positions matching TRBD1. After removal of 3 bases from V and 5 bases from J, the junction contained 5 bases not matched to a gene. The CDR3 contains 14 residues. Germline V gives CDR1 SGHKS, CDR2 YYEKEE (reference sequence). The CDR3 reads CASSSDRGDETQYF. DNA of the CDR3: TGTGCCAGCAGCTCGGACAGGGGAGATGAGACCCAGTACTTC.

This chain connects TRBV7-2 to TRBJ2-1, with 12 nucleotides matching TRBD2. The CDR3 contains 17 residues. Per germline, CDR1 SGHTA and CDR2 FQGNSA. Trimming removed 2 bases from V and 5 bases from J; junction bases left unmatched: 7. As DNA, the CDR3 is TGTGCCAGCAGCTTAAGGGTTCTAGCGGGAGGGCACAATGAGCAGTTCTTC. Translation gives CASSLRVLAGGHNEQFF.

This chain joins TRBV4-1 and TRBJ2-5; 9 positions agree with TRBD2. Germline V CDR1 and CDR2: MGHRA, YSYEKL. The CDR3 contains 15 residues. The J segment lost 4 bases and the V segment lost 7 bases, leaving 10 bases of the junction unmatched. CDR3 bases: TGCGCCAGCAACTTCGGCGGGGGGGACGGAGAGACCCAGTACTTC. Encoded protein: CASNFGGGDGETQYF.

The CDR3 sequence is CASSFDFNTEAFF. The CDR3 DNA follows: TGTGCCAGCAGTTTCGACTTCAACACTGAAGCTTTCTTT. The rearrangement uses TRBV28 and TRBJ1-1; D remains unclear. Germline V gene sequence: CDR1 MDHEN, CDR2 SYDVKM. The CDR3 is 13 residues long. With 3 bases removed from V and 2 bases from J, the gap between germline ends came to 7 bases.

This chain connects TRBV13 to TRBJ1-3; D call uncertain. The CDR3 is made up of 12 amino acids. V was trimmed by 4 bases and J by 2 bases, leaving 3 bases between them. The V gene's germline CDR1 is PRHDT and CDR2 FYEKMQ (reference sequence). CDR3 region: CASSSAGNTIYF. The CDR3 DNA reads as TGTGCCAGCAGCTCTGCTGGAAACACCATATATTTT.

V is TRBV25-1 and J is TRBJ2-2; TRBD2 aligns across 13 bases. The CDR3 is made up of 16 amino acids. Trimming cost V 4 bases and J 7 bases; bases outside gene matches: 6. Germline loops: CDR1 MGHDK, CDR2 SYGVNS. This chain's CDR3 is CASSGPGLAGIGELFF. The CDR3 nucleotides read TGTGCCAGCAGTGGTCCGGGACTAGCGGGAATCGGGGAGCTGTTTTTT. The full variable domain, its missing parts supplied by reference TRBV25-1 and TRBJ2-2, is EADIYQTPRYLVIGTGKKITLECSQTMGHDKMYWYQQDPGMELHLIHYSYGVNSTEKGDLSSESTVSRIRTEHFPLTLESARPSHTSQYLCASSGPGLAGIGELFFGEGSRLTVL.

The V and J genes are TRBV28 and TRBJ2-1, with D unclear. V lost 6 bases, J lost 4 bases, and 13 bases lay in between. The germline V gene encodes CDR1 MDHEN and CDR2 SYDVKM. CDR3 length: 14 amino acids. The CDR3 loop reads CASRGPGGYNEQFF. The CDR3 DNA is TGTGCCAGCAGAGGCCCTGGCGGATACAATGAGCAGTTCTTC.

Here the CDR3 DNA reads TGTGCCAGCTCACCCGACAGGGTCGAGCAGTACTTC. Protein: CASSPDRVEQYF. The chain couples TRBV18 to TRBJ2-7; 7 nucleotides align to TRBD1. Germline assignment: CDR1 KGHSH and CDR2 LQKENI. V shed 3 bases, J shed 6 bases, and the junction held 2 bases outside the gene matches. The CDR3 runs to 12 residues.

The chain links TRBV19 to TRBJ2-3, with 14 bases matching TRBD2. The V and J ends lost 8 bases and 6 bases, in that order; junction bases with no gene match: 7. From germline, CDR1 is LNHDA and CDR2 SQIVND (reference sequence). The length of the CDR3 is 15 residues. The CDR3 nucleotides read TGTGCCAGTGCGGGACTAGCGGGAGCCGCGGATACGCAGTATTTT. Protein product: CASAGLAGAADTQYF.

The chain recombines TRBV25-1 with TRBJ1-1, with D uncertain. The CDR3 extends over 14 amino acids. The germline CDR1 and CDR2 sequences are MGHDK and SYGVNS. Trimming shortened V by 3 bases and J by 4 bases, and 12 bases separated the two germline ends. The CDR3 region is CASSEIGLGTEAFF. The CDR3 DNA reads as TGTGCCAGCAGTGAGATAGGTTTGGGCACTGAAGCTTTCTTT. The variable domain in full, completed from reference TRBV25-1 and TRBJ1-1, reads EADIYQTPRYLVIGTGKKITLECSQTMGHDKMYWYQQDPGMELHLIHYSYGVNSTEKGDLSSESTVSRIRTEHFPLTLESARPSHTSQYLCASSEIGLGTEAFFGQGTRLTVV.

The V call is TRBV7-9, the J call TRBJ2-5; possibly TRBD1 for D (5 bases). CDR1 is SEHNR, CDR2 FQNEAQ, per germline (reference sequence). The CDR3 loop spans 13 amino acids. V was clipped by 6 bases and J by 6 bases, with 14 bases between them. The CDR3 here is CASRAGIIQTQYF. The DNA of the CDR3 is TGTGCCAGCAGGGCAGGGATTATTCAGACCCAGTACTTC.

The chain combines TRBV7-9 with TRBJ1-1; D call uncertain. This CDR3 has 14 residues. Germline V gene data show CDR1 as SEHNR and CDR2 as FQNEAQ (reference sequence). V lost 5 bases and J lost 5, with 15 bases in between. CDR3 coding DNA: TGTGCCAGCAGCCCGAGATCGGAGCCAACTGAAGCTTTCTTT. Protein: CASSPRSEPTEAFF.

This chain links TRBV6-5 with TRBJ2-7; D tentatively fits TRBD1 or TRBD2 (6 bases each). V gave up 6 bases and J gave up 3 bases, with 12 bases separating them. Germline V gives CDR1 MNHEY, CDR2 SVGAGI. The CDR3 loop spans 13 amino acids. CDR3 sequence: CASRAGHLYEQYF. For the CDR3, the DNA is TGTGCCAGCAGGGCGGGACATCTCTACGAGCAGTACTTC.

The genes are TRBV6-6 and TRBJ2-7, with D uncertain. This CDR3 has 14 amino acids. The germline V gene has CDR1 MNHNY and CDR2 SVGAGI (reference sequence). V was trimmed by 6 bases and J by 2 bases, leaving 14 bases between them. The CDR3 sequence is CASSQVSGAYEQYF. The CDR3 nucleotides read TGTGCCAGCAGCCAGGTGTCTGGAGCCTACGAGCAGTACTTC.

This chain uses TRBV6-1 with TRBJ1-5; D not resolved. Germline V gene sequence: CDR1 MNHNS, CDR2 SASEGT. V was trimmed by 10 bases and J by 0 bases, leaving 16 bases between them. CDR3 length equals 15 residues. The chain's CDR3 is CATVWVSSSNQPQHF. The CDR3 DNA follows: TGTGCCACCGTGTGGGTCAGCAGTAGCAATCAGCCCCAGCATTTT.

Of note for this clone: Other DNA sequences from this sample encode an identical CDR3 as well. The J gene is TRBJ2-7, the V gene TRBV27; D unclear. Looked up from germline, CDR1 is MNHEY and CDR2 is SMNVEV (reference sequence). V was trimmed by 2 bases and J by 0 bases, leaving 5 bases between them. The CDR3 consists of 13 residues. The CDR3, as DNA: TGTGCCAGCAGTTTAACCCTCTCCTACGAGCAGTACTTC. This translates into CASSLTLSYEQYF.

The chain recombines TRBV2 with TRBJ2-7; TRBD2 matches 9 bases. Germline V gene sequence: CDR1 SNHLY, CDR2 FYNNEI. The CDR3 covers 14 residues. The J segment lost 3 bases and the V segment lost 7 bases, leaving 7 bases of the junction unmatched. The DNA for the CDR3 is TGTGCCAGCATCAGCATTAGCGGGAGCTACGAGCAGTACTTC. Its protein is CASISISGSYEQYF.

This clone was observed a single time. This chain joins TRBV11-2 and TRBJ1-4; perhaps TRBD1 as D (5 bases). V was shortened by 2 bases and J by 4 bases, with 23 bases between the two germline ends. CDR3 length: 19 residues. Germline V gives CDR1 SGHAT, CDR2 FQNNGV. The CDR3 is CASSLSGGIAPGYNEKLFF. The CDR3, as DNA: TGTGCCAGCAGCTTATCTGGGGGGATCGCACCGGGATATAATGAAAAACTGTTTTTT.

This chain uses TRBV4-1 with TRBJ1-4; D unresolved. The germline V gene encodes CDR1 MGHRA and CDR2 YSYEKL. V was trimmed by 3 bases and J by 8 bases, leaving 22 bases between them. This CDR3 spans 17 amino acids. The CDR3 loop reads CASSHKYPLRASEKLFF. The CDR3 DNA is TGCGCCAGCAGCCATAAATACCCCTTAAGGGCCTCCGAAAAACTGTTTTTT.

The rearrangement links TRBV6-6 to TRBJ2-1; D not resolved. Germline V lookup: CDR1 MNHNY, CDR2 SVGAGI (reference sequence). The ends were cut back, 5 bases at V and 4 bases at J, with 9 bases in the middle. The CDR3 has 13 residues. CDR3 protein: CASSLPRYNEQFF. In DNA, the CDR3 is TGTGCCAGCAGTCTCCCCCGATACAATGAGCAGTTCTTC.